This entry features one T cell receptor (beta chain) sequence. Its antigen is currently unknown. The data stem from a study of cytomegalovirus exposure and HLA in healthy donors. Study-level information: Early on, a data release was issued that held 80 million or so unique TCRs from HLA-typed donors. Regarding the study as a whole: TCR beta sequences numbering under 20,000 were associated with HLA alleles at 0.05 false discovery rate in a later analysis. Most of the TCR beta V segments (in an earlier analysis) were productive either about 87% or about 30% of the time. TCR beta sequences reportedly predicted most subjects' HLA-A and HLA-B alleles accurately.

Both 60 Vbeta primers and 13 Jbeta primers went into the PCR. Repertoires were generated with immunoSEQ multiplex PCR, while TCRdb's copy carries only in-frame clones and drops some. The table lists about 160,000 clones, approximately 76% of them singletons. J was trimmed by 7 bases and V by 6 bases; bases with no gene match: 14. The germline gives CDR1 ENHRY, CDR2 SYGVKD. CDR3 length equals 16 residues. The V gene is TRBV10-3, the J gene TRBJ1-3; 8 bases line up with TRBD1. Sample: PBMCs. This sequence was found in a female donor in good health and CMV-seronegative. CDR3 in DNA: TGTGCCATCAGCGGTGGACAGGGCCCCTTAGCCAACACCATATATTTT. It yields the protein CAISGGQGPLANTIYF.